This TCR beta chain was sequenced during a study of blood T cell repertoires in COVID-19. At the level of the study: There were acute and convalescent COVID-19 samples, and they came from the United States, Italy and Spain. The analysed material was cDNA or gDNA that came from T cells, B-cell-depleted T cells, or PBMCs.

The V gene's germline CDR1 is KGHDR and CDR2 SFDVKD. The V end was cut by 10 bases, the J end by 5 bases, with 13 bases between. CDR3 length: 13 amino acids. Authors' data handling: The authors estimated nucleated cell counts from reference gene primer amplification. The protocol was immunoSEQ multiplex PCR, while the TCRdb copy is restricted to in-frame clones and leaves out a portion. V, J and clone size are those of that table, while D and trimming were read from the DNA. The table records roughly 100,000 clones, approximately 90% of them present only once. This clone was detected a few times. The identical CDR3 is also encoded by other nucleotide sequences in the sample.

Sequencing used peripheral blood. V usage is TRBV24-1 and J usage is TRBJ2-2; the D gene is possibly TRBD2 (6 bases). The origin of this receptor is a man aged 45-65 years in a cohort sampled during active COVID-19. The CDR3 loop is CATRGTSTGELFF. CDR3 DNA sequence: TGTGCCACGAGAGGGACTTCAACCGGGGAGCTGTTTTTT.